The rows below give T cell receptor beta chains drawn from one sample of a study of T cell responses to AZD1222 COVID-19 vaccine. Clones were read by immunoSEQ multiplex PCR, and TCRdb kept only the in-frame ones, dropping some. The data contain about 78,000 clones, 70% to 85% of them seen just once; the ten biggest clones take up 2.9%. Sequencing used peripheral blood, obtained on day 0 of AZD1222 vaccination. These TCRs come from an adult in good health. Both conserved end residues are part of each CDR3. A D gene is named only where the DNA matches it firmly. Clone size is stated in some rows and not others, as once, few, many or a class when expanded.

D gene,clone size,J gene,V gene,CDR3 protein,CDR3 DNA
TRBD2,.,TRBJ2-4,TRBV7-8,CASSYLGGARNIQYF,TGTGCCAGCAGTTACCTCGGGGGGGCTAGAAACATTCAGTACTTC
TRBD1,few,TRBJ1-2,TRBV3-1/TRBV3-2,CASSLRGSWDYGYTF,TGTGCCAGCAGCCTCAGGGGGTCCTGGGACTATGGCTACACCTTC
.,.,TRBJ1-4,TRBV19,CASSIVTANEKLFF,TGTGCCAGTAGTATAGTAACAGCTAATGAAAAACTGTTTTTT
TRBD1,.,TRBJ2-1,TRBV19,CASTRDSSYNEQFF,TGTGCCAGTACCAGGGACAGCTCCTACAATGAGCAGTTCTTC
TRBD1,once,TRBJ2-3,TRBV5-1,CASSPPGTGGSLRYF,TGCGCCAGCAGCCCTCCGGGGACAGGGGGGTCCCTGAGGTATTTT
.,.,TRBJ1-3,TRBV9,CASSAPDGYSGNTIYF,TGTGCCAGCAGCGCGCCGGACGGATACTCTGGAAACACCATATATTTT
.,.,TRBJ2-5,TRBV18,CASSPPFSNFETQYF,TGTGCCAGCTCACCACCGTTTTCCAACTTCGAGACCCAGTACTTC
.,once,TRBJ1-1,TRBV29-1,CSVTDTEAFF,TGCAGCGTTACCGACACTGAAGCTTTCTTT
.,once,TRBJ2-7,TRBV25-1,CASSESGDFREQYF,TGTGCCAGCAGTGAATCAGGGGATTTTAGGGAGCAGTACTTC
.,.,TRBJ2-5,TRBV11-1,CASSPIRTDQETQYF,TGTGCCAGCAGCCCTATCCGGACAGACCAAGAGACCCAGTACTTC
TRBD1,.,TRBJ2-7,TRBV3-1/TRBV3-2,CASSGTGPYEQYF,TGTGCCAGCTCCGGGACAGGGCCCTACGAGCAGTACTTC
TRBD1,.,TRBJ1-5,TRBV19,CASTGQGGNQPQHF,TGTGCCAGCACCGGACAGGGAGGTAATCAGCCCCAGCATTTT
.,.,TRBJ1-5,TRBV6-5,CASTPRFLQPQHF,TGTGCCAGCACCCCTCGGTTTCTTCAGCCCCAGCATTTT
TRBD1,.,TRBJ1-5,TRBV19,CASSGTGNQPQHF,TGTGCCAGTAGTGGGACAGGCAATCAGCCCCAGCATTTT
.,.,TRBJ1-1,TRBV14,CASSQDPGRYTEAFF,TGTGCCAGCAGCCAAGATCCAGGGAGGTACACTGAAGCTTTCTTT
.,few,TRBJ1-1,TRBV19,CASSIGTGLNTEAFF,TGTGCCAGTAGTATAGGAACAGGGTTGAACACTGAAGCTTTCTTT
.,few,TRBJ2-7,TRBV7-6,CASSSGAGPKEQYF,TGTGCCAGCAGCTCTGGGGCCGGCCCCAAGGAGCAGTACTTC
.,.,TRBJ2-6,TRBV19,CASSSLSGANVLTF,TGTGCCAGTAGTTCGCTTTCGGGGGCCAACGTCCTGACTTTC
TRBD1,.,TRBJ1-6,TRBV7-6,CASSATGTDNSPLHF,TGTGCCAGCAGCGCAACCGGGACAGATAATTCACCCCTCCACTTT
TRBD2,once,TRBJ2-7,TRBV6-2/TRBV6-3,CASSYLGSGSGYEQYF,TGTGCCAGCAGTTACCTGGGGAGCGGGAGCGGGTACGAGCAGTACTTC
.,.,TRBJ1-5,TRBV6-2/TRBV6-3,CASSYSRGPGAGNQPQHF,TGTGCCAGCAGTTACTCGAGAGGGCCGGGAGCGGGCAATCAGCCCCAGCATTTT
.,.,TRBJ2-7,TRBV7-9,CASSFAQDRSSYEQYF,TGTGCCAGCAGCTTTGCCCAGGACCGAAGCTCCTACGAGCAGTACTTC
TRBD1,.,TRBJ2-1,TRBV27,CASRDGTGYHEQFF,TGTGCCAGCAGAGACGGGACAGGGTACCATGAGCAGTTCTTC
.,.,TRBJ1-1,TRBV4-3,CASSQNAGRTEAFF,TGCGCCAGCAGCCAAAATGCCGGCCGGACTGAAGCTTTCTTT